Listed below are T cell receptor beta chains from one sample, sequenced in a study of blood T cell repertoires in COVID-19. The protocol was immunoSEQ multiplex PCR, while the TCRdb copy is restricted to in-frame clones and leaves out a portion. The data show 150,000 to 200,000 clones, 80% to 90% seen once. Specimen: peripheral blood. These receptors were obtained from a human donor in a cohort sampled during active COVID-19. The CDR3 runs from the conserved cysteine through the conserved F or W. Fields, in order: CDR3 DNA, CDR3 protein, D gene, J gene, V gene. A D gene is named only where the DNA matches it firmly.

CDR3nt: TGTGCCAGCAGCGTAGGATCGGGAAACACTGAAGCTTTCTTT
CDR3aa: CASSVGSGNTEAFF
d_gene: NA
j_gene: TRBJ1-1
v_gene: TRBV9

CDR3nt: TGTGCCAGCAGCTTGTGGGACACCCATGAGCAGTTCTTC
CDR3aa: CASSLWDTHEQFF
d_gene: NA
j_gene: TRBJ2-1
v_gene: TRBV5-5

CDR3nt: TGTGCCAGCAGCCAAGTGCGTCTAGCGGGGCCCATCCTGGGTAATGAGCAGTTCTTC
CDR3aa: CASSQVRLAGPILGNEQFF
d_gene: TRBD2
j_gene: TRBJ2-1
v_gene: TRBV3-1/TRBV3-2

CDR3nt: TGCGCCAGCAGCCAAGTGAGCGGGGGGTACAATGAGCAGTTCTTC
CDR3aa: CASSQVSGGYNEQFF
d_gene: TRBD2
j_gene: TRBJ2-1
v_gene: TRBV4-3

CDR3nt: TGTGCCAGCAGCTCAGCGGGGGGGCAGGAGACCCAGTACTTC
CDR3aa: CASSSAGGQETQYF
d_gene: TRBD2
j_gene: TRBJ2-5
v_gene: TRBV2

CDR3nt: TGTGCCAGCAGCCAGAGTACGGTGGCCAACGTCCTGACTTTC
CDR3aa: CASSQSTVANVLTF
d_gene: NA
j_gene: TRBJ2-6
v_gene: TRBV3-1/TRBV3-2

CDR3nt: TGTGCCAGCAGCGTATCTAGCGGGGGGTACACCGGGGAGCTGTTTTTT
CDR3aa: CASSVSSGGYTGELFF
d_gene: TRBD2
j_gene: TRBJ2-2
v_gene: TRBV9

CDR3nt: TGTGCCAGCAGCTCCCCCCCGCGGGAGAATGAGCAGTTCTTC
CDR3aa: CASSSPPRENEQFF
d_gene: TRBD2
j_gene: TRBJ2-1
v_gene: TRBV13

CDR3nt: TGTGCCAGCAGTGATACCGACAGGGGCACTGAAGCTTTCTTT
CDR3aa: CASSDTDRGTEAFF
d_gene: TRBD1
j_gene: TRBJ1-1
v_gene: TRBV6-4

CDR3nt: TGTGCCAGCAGTTACGGGGGACAGGGTTACGAGCAGTACTTC
CDR3aa: CASSYGGQGYEQYF
d_gene: TRBD1
j_gene: TRBJ2-7
v_gene: TRBV6-5

CDR3nt: TGTGCCAGCAGTTTTCCCGCAGGGGCCTTTAACACTGAAGCTTTCTTT
CDR3aa: CASSFPAGAFNTEAFF
d_gene: NA
j_gene: TRBJ1-1
v_gene: TRBV27

CDR3nt: TGTGCCAGCAGTTACGCAGGGCTGAAGGAGACCCAGTACTTC
CDR3aa: CASSYAGLKETQYF
d_gene: NA
j_gene: TRBJ2-5
v_gene: TRBV6-5

CDR3nt: TGTGCCAGCTCACCACTGGGGTTGGCGGGGACAGCTAACTATGGCTACACCTTC
CDR3aa: CASSPLGLAGTANYGYTF
d_gene: TRBD1
j_gene: TRBJ1-2
v_gene: TRBV18